Presented here are 25 T cell receptor beta chains from one specimen sequenced in a study of blood T cell repertoires in COVID-19. TCRdb's table, derived via immunoSEQ multiplex PCR, lists solely in-frame clones and lacks some. The table includes about 150,000 clones, more than 80% detected once. Sequenced input: peripheral blood. Every receptor here comes from a man between 60 and 70 years old with acute or convalescent COVID-19.

The rearrangement uses TRBV7-2 and TRBJ1-3; no firm D call. The CDR3 sequence is 16 residues long. Trimming removed 4 bases from V and 0 bases from J, with 13 bases in between. Per the germline V gene, CDR1 is SGHTA and CDR2 is FQGNSA. DNA of the CDR3: TGTGCCAGCAGCTCAATAAGAGGGAGCTCTGGAAACACCATATATTTT. As protein: CASSSIRGSSGNTIYF.

This clone appeared a single time. The chain is built from TRBV25-1 and TRBJ1-3, with 8 bases aligning to TRBD1. CDR1 MGHDK and CDR2 SYGVNS come from the germline V gene. Unmatched junction bases numbered 2, after V lost 4 bases and J lost 0 bases. This CDR3 spans 15 amino acids. The CDR3 sequence: CASSGGTGSGNTIYF. CDR3 coding DNA: TGTGCCAGCAGTGGGGGGACAGGCTCTGGAAACACCATATATTTT.

This clone was detected only a few times. The chain employs TRBV12-3 or TRBV12-4 and TRBJ1-2, with unresolved D. The CDR3 is made up of 13 amino acids. V lost 9 bases to trimming and J lost 4 bases, with 15 bases between them. CDR3 nucleotide sequence: TGTGCCAGTAGCGAGTACAGTCTCTATGGCTACACCTTC. Protein sequence: CASSEYSLYGYTF.

A single count supports this clone. The chain combines TRBV10-3 with TRBJ1-5; TRBD1 matches at 7 bases. The V gene end was trimmed by 5 bases and the J gene end by 0 bases; junction bases not matched to a gene: 4. This CDR3 contains 15 residues. From germline, CDR1 is ENHRY and CDR2 SYGVKD. CDR3 loop: CAISPTGNSNQPQHF. CDR3 coding DNA: TGTGCCATCAGTCCGACAGGGAATAGCAATCAGCCCCAGCATTTT.

The chain joins TRBV7-9 to TRBJ1-3, with D possibly being TRBD1 (6 bases). Per germline, CDR1 SEHNR and CDR2 FQNEAQ (reference sequence). The V and J ends lost 2 bases and 4 bases respectively, with 9 bases between them. This CDR3 is 14 amino acids long. The CDR3 protein is CASSLYQGGNTIYF. CDR3 nucleotide sequence: TGTGCCAGCAGCTTATATCAGGGGGGAAACACCATATATTTT. Full variable domain (missing parts from reference TRBV7-9 and TRBJ1-3): DTGVSQNPRHKITKRGQNVTFRCDPISEHNRLYWYRQTLGQGPEFLTYFQNEAQLEKSRLLSDRFSAERPKGSFSTLEIQRTEQGDSAMYLCASSLYQGGNTIYFGEGSWLTVV.

This clone was detected many times. Here the CDR3 reads CATGSRGQALREQFF. In nucleotides, the CDR3 is TGTGCCACCGGAAGTAGGGGACAGGCCTTGCGTGAGCAGTTCTTC. The chain is built from TRBV15 and TRBJ2-1; 8 bases are shared with TRBD1. V was pared by 8 bases and J by 9 bases, with 15 bases of the junction left unmatched. The germline gives CDR1 LNHNV, CDR2 YYDKDF (reference sequence). The CDR3 runs 15 residues.

The chain links TRBV15 to TRBJ2-7; perhaps TRBD2 as D (5 bases). V lost 1 base and J 5 bases, leaving 12 bases between the germline ends. The germline V gene encodes CDR1 LNHNV and CDR2 YYDKDF (reference sequence). CDR3 length equals 14 residues. CDR3 bases: TGTGCCACCAGCAGAGGACTGGGAGTAAACGAGCAGTACTTC. Protein sequence: CATSRGLGVNEQYF.

This clone appeared a single time. The rearrangement links TRBV7-2 to TRBJ2-7; tentatively, D is TRBD2 (5 bases). V lost 1 base, J lost 2 bases, and 12 bases lay in between. Per germline, CDR1 SGHTA and CDR2 FQGNSA. CDR3 size: 15 residues. The CDR3 protein is CASSLDLGSTYEQYF. CDR3 DNA sequence: TGTGCCAGCAGCTTAGATTTAGGGAGCACCTACGAGCAGTACTTC.

V gene TRBV4-1 combines with J gene TRBJ2-7; the match to TRBD2 covers 8 bases. This CDR3 has 16 residues. V trimming: 1 base; J trimming: 5 bases; junction bases outside the gene matches: 10. Per germline, CDR1 MGHRA and CDR2 YSYEKL. CDR3 amino acids: CASSQAVPGGAHEQYF. The CDR3 DNA follows: TGCGCCAGCAGCCAAGCGGTGCCCGGGGGGGCCCACGAGCAGTACTTC.

The chain couples TRBV11-2 to TRBJ1-2, with TRBD1 identical over 9 bases. The CDR3 is made up of 15 amino acids. Trimming removed 4 bases from V and 1 base from J; junction bases left unmatched: 4. Germline lookup yields CDR1 SGHAT and CDR2 FQNNGV. The CDR3 coding sequence is TGTGCCAGCAGCTCCCAGGGACAGGGTAACTATGGCTACACCTTC. Translation gives CASSSQGQGNYGYTF. Using reference TRBV11-2 and TRBJ1-2 for the parts outside the CDR3, the full variable domain is EAGVAQSPRYKIIEKRQSVAFWCNPISGHATLYWYQQILGQGPKLLIQFQNNGVVDDSQLPKDRFSAERLKGVDSTLKIQPAKLEDSAVYLCASSSQGQGNYGYTFGSGTRLTVV.

The gene calls are TRBV2 and TRBJ1-2, with a tentative D call TRBD1 (5 bases). In germline, CDR1 is SNHLY, CDR2 FYNNEI. The CDR3 has 12 amino acids. V was pared by 5 bases and J by 6 bases, with 10 bases between. CDR3 in amino acids: CASSTGTNGYTF. Here the CDR3 DNA reads TGTGCCAGCAGTACAGGTACGAATGGCTACACCTTC. Drawing the rest from reference TRBV2 and TRBJ1-2, the complete variable domain is EPEVTQTPSHQVTQMGQEVILRCVPISNHLYFYWYRQILGQKVEFLVSFYNNEISEKSEIFDDQFSVERPDGSNFTLKIRSTKLEDSAMYFCASSTGTNGYTFGSGTRLTVV.

V is TRBV19 and J is TRBJ2-6; 10 bases are a match to TRBD1. The CDR3 extends over 17 amino acids. Germline lookup yields CDR1 LNHDA and CDR2 SQIVND (reference sequence). The V segment lost 6 bases and the J segment 4 bases; nucleotides outside the gene matches: 9. CDR3 amino acids: CASRGTGAPSGANVLTF. The CDR3, as DNA: TGTGCCAGTAGAGGGACAGGGGCCCCTTCCGGGGCCAACGTCCTGACTTTC.

This clone has a handful of counts. The rearrangement links TRBV7-2 to TRBJ1-2, with TRBD1 identical over 9 bases. The junction had 11 bases not matched to a gene; V was cut back by 5 bases and J by 4 bases. This CDR3 is built from 16 residues. CDR1 and CDR2 (germline): SGHTA, FQGNSA. The CDR3 bases are TGTGCCAGCAGCGCCCGACCAGGACAGGGGTCCTATGGCTACACCTTC. This sequence encodes CASSARPGQGSYGYTF.

V is TRBV29-1 and J is TRBJ1-2, with 7 bases that match TRBD1. Germline-derived CDR1 and CDR2 are SQVTM and ANQGSEA. Trimming at V came to 6 bases and at J to 2 bases, leaving 9 bases not matched to a gene. The CDR3 contains 14 residues. Here the CDR3 reads CSVGRDSQNYGYTF. DNA for the CDR3: TGCAGCGTGGGCAGGGACAGCCAGAACTATGGCTACACCTTC. Together with reference TRBV29-1 and TRBJ1-2, the CDR3 gives the full variable domain: SAVISQKPSRDICQRGTSLTIQCQVDSQVTMMFWYRQQPGQSLTLIATANQGSEATYESGFVIDKFPISRPNLTFSTLTVSNMSPEDSSIYLCSVGRDSQNYGYTFGSGTRLTVV.

V usage is TRBV11-1 and J usage is TRBJ2-1, with D maybe TRBD2 (6 bases). Looked up from germline, CDR1 is SGHAT and CDR2 is FQDESV (reference sequence). Trimming removed 1 base at V and 4 bases at J, with 11 bases between. The CDR3 consists of 15 residues. The DNA for the CDR3 is TGTGCCAGCAGCTTAGGTTCGCGGGGATACAATGAGCAGTTCTTC. Protein sequence: CASSLGSRGYNEQFF.

V is TRBV4-2 and J is TRBJ2-7; D call uncertain. The CDR3 extends over 15 amino acids. Germline CDR1 LGHNA, CDR2 YNFKEQ. V lost 2 bases and J 0 bases, leaving 11 bases between the germline ends. CDR3 amino acids: CASSQNYSPSYEQYF. CDR3 nucleotide sequence: TGTGCCAGCAGCCAAAACTATTCCCCCTCCTACGAGCAGTACTTC.

The chain joins TRBV5-6 to TRBJ1-1, with D possibly TRBD1 on 5 matching bases. Trimming shortened V by 4 bases and J by 5 bases, and 21 bases separated the two germline ends. The CDR3 extends over 16 amino acids. CDR1 SGHDT and CDR2 YYEEEE come from the germline V gene. CDR3 amino acids: CASSMRQILAHTEAFF. In nucleotides, the CDR3 is TGTGCCAGCAGCATGAGACAGATCCTGGCCCATACTGAAGCTTTCTTT.

The J gene is TRBJ2-4, the V gene TRBV6-6; 7 positions match TRBD1. The CDR3 has 14 amino acids. CDR1 and CDR2 (germline): MNHNY, SVGAGI (reference sequence). V trimming: 7 bases; J trimming: 7 bases; junction bases outside the gene matches: 10. The CDR3 bases are TGTGCCAGCACTCTATCGACAGGGCGGAACATTCAGTACTTC. Protein sequence: CASTLSTGRNIQYF.

The rearrangement links TRBV19 to TRBJ1-1; D is unclear. V was clipped by 6 bases and J by 6 bases, with 20 bases between them. Germline loops: CDR1 LNHDA, CDR2 SQIVND (reference sequence). The CDR3 has 15 amino acids. This CDR3 reads CASSLGWTRESEAFF. Written as DNA, the CDR3 is TGTGCCAGTAGCCTAGGATGGACGAGGGAGTCTGAAGCTTTCTTT.

The chain is built from TRBV29-1 and TRBJ2-7, with TRBD1 matching 8 bases. Germline V gene lookup returns CDR1 SQVTM and CDR2 ANQGSEA. Trimming took 5 bases from V and 5 from J; bases not matched to a gene: 8. This CDR3 is built from 13 residues. The CDR3 DNA reads TGCAGCGTTCGCGGCAGGGGGCGCGACGAGCAGTACTTC. Amino acids: CSVRGRGRDEQYF.

Comment on this clone: This CDR3 is also generated by other DNA sequences in the sample. This chain connects TRBV30 to TRBJ1-5, with 7 bases fitting TRBD1. The CDR3 is made up of 13 amino acids. CDR1 GTSNPN and CDR2 SVGIG come from the germline V gene (reference sequence). Trimming at V came to 2 bases and at J to 6 bases, leaving 4 bases not matched to a gene. The CDR3 DNA reads TGTGCCTGGAGTCGACAGGGTCGTCAGCCCCAGCATTTT. This encodes CAWSRQGRQPQHF.

The V gene is TRBV19, the J gene TRBJ2-1; 9 bases fit TRBD2. The V segment lost 4 bases and the J segment 2 bases; nucleotides outside the gene matches: 6. This CDR3 region has 16 residues. Germline lookup yields CDR1 LNHDA and CDR2 SQIVND (reference sequence). The CDR3 DNA follows: TGTGCCAGTAGTAGAACCGGGACTAGCCCCTACAATGAGCAGTTCTTC. It is translated as CASSRTGTSPYNEQFF.

This clone has just one count. The V gene is TRBV5-8, the J gene TRBJ1-1; the D is unclear. Trimming removed 2 bases at V and 3 bases at J, with 11 bases between. The germline gives CDR1 SGHTS, CDR2 YDEGEE. This CDR3 comprises 14 residues. CDR3 in amino acids: CASSFHSSDTEAFF. CDR3 DNA: TGTGCCAGCAGCTTCCATAGTTCGGACACTGAAGCTTTCTTT.

The rearrangement links TRBV5-4 to TRBJ2-2; D might be TRBD1 (5 bases). Germline V gene sequence: CDR1 SGHNT, CDR2 YYREEE (reference sequence). The CDR3 is made up of 15 amino acids. Trimming took off 5 bases at V and 2 bases at J, with 13 bases between the two ends. The CDR3 nucleotides are TGTGCCAGCAGGGCTTCACAGGCAAACACCGGGGAGCTGTTTTTT. It encodes CASRASQANTGELFF.

This clone appeared once. The chain recombines TRBV25-1 with TRBJ2-1, with 7 bases that match TRBD2. The CDR3 spans 15 residues. V gave up 1 base and J gave up 7 bases; unmatched junction bases: 7. CDR1 is MGHDK and CDR2 is SYGVNS in the germline V gene. The CDR3 loop is CASSEWVGGVNEQFF. CDR3 DNA sequence: TGTGCCAGCAGTGAATGGGTGGGGGGGGTAAATGAGCAGTTCTTC.